The 5 T cell receptor beta chains presented below share a single source sample, sequenced in a study of blood T cells in healthy people across ages. The second PCR ran about 6 to 12 cycles with a sample-barcoded 5' primer and J-beta primers. TCRdb re-called the 5' RACE reads through MiXCR, storing one row per CDR3 protein. In the table there are about 1,500,000 distinct CDR3 sequences, about 40% of which are singletons. The sequenced material came from blood. The source is a woman between 18 and 29 years old in good health.

This chain joins TRBV6-1 and TRBJ1-2, with a tentative D call TRBD1 (5 bases). Trimming shortened V by 6 bases and J by 3 bases, and 14 bases separated the two germline ends. From germline, CDR1 is MNHNS and CDR2 SASEGT. The CDR3 sequence is 14 residues long. The DNA for the CDR3 is TGTGCCAGCAGCAGAAACCAGGGTGACTATGGCTACACCTTC. The encoded protein is CASSRNQGDYGYTF.

V usage is TRBV11-2 and J usage is TRBJ2-1; D might be TRBD2 (5 bases). The germline CDR1 and CDR2 sequences are SGHAT and FQNNGV. This CDR3 is 16 amino acids long. Trimming shortened V by 5 bases and J by 0 bases, and 14 bases separated the two germline ends. In DNA, the CDR3 is TGTGCCAGCAGCATATCCGGAGGTGGCTCCTACAATGAGCAGTTCTTC. Protein: CASSISGGGSYNEQFF.

The chain carries TRBV7-6 and TRBJ2-5, with 8 nucleotides matching TRBD1. Germline V gene sequence: CDR1 SGHVS, CDR2 FNYEAQ. Trimming cost V 6 bases and J 0 bases; bases outside gene matches: 6. The CDR3 is 15 amino acids. DNA for the CDR3: TGTGCCAGCAGTCCGCACAGGGGGTACCAAGAGACCCAGTACTTC. As protein: CASSPHRGYQETQYF. Looking up the rest from reference TRBV7-6 and TRBJ2-5 gives the full variable domain: GAGVSQSPRYKVTKRGQDVALRCDPISGHVSLYWYRQALGQGPEFLTYFNYEAQQDKSGLPNDRFSAERPEGSISTLTIQRTEQRDSAMYRCASSPHRGYQETQYFGPGTRLLVL.

This clonotype was counted once. This sequence joins TRBV4-2 and TRBJ2-1; 14 positions agree with TRBD2. The J segment lost 1 base and the V segment lost 5 bases, leaving 7 bases of the junction unmatched. Germline V gene lookup returns CDR1 LGHNA and CDR2 YNFKEQ. The CDR3 contains 18 residues. For the CDR3, the DNA is TGTGCCAGCAGCTCCCTGACTAGCGGGAGGGCATCCTACAATGAGCAGTTCTTC. It translates to CASSSLTSGRASYNEQFF.

CDR3 sequence reads: CASSQGGQAYEQYF. CDR3 bases: TGCGCCAGCAGCCAGGGGGGACAGGCCTACGAGCAGTACTTC. This chain links TRBV4-1 with TRBJ2-7, with TRBD1 matching 8 bases. The CDR3 consists of 14 residues. V gave up 3 bases and J gave up 2 bases; unmatched junction bases: 3. Per germline, CDR1 MGHRA and CDR2 YSYEKL.